This paragraph covers one T cell receptor (beta chain) sequence. Data came from immunoSEQ multiplex PCR; TCRdb stores just in-frame clones and leaves some out. The sample lists over 150,000 clones; over 70% were seen once. This sample stems from a study of blood T cell repertoires in COVID-19. Trimming pared 4 bases from V and 6 bases from J, leaving 14 bases between. The germline V gene has CDR1 SEHNR and CDR2 FQNEAQ (reference sequence). The CDR3 length is 14 residues. The sequenced sample consisted of peripheral blood. The chain uses TRBV7-9 and TRBJ2-3, with unresolved D. This TCR was sampled from a woman aged 60-70 years with acute or convalescent COVID-19. CDR3 sequence: CASSSGSSADTQYF. The CDR3 coding sequence is TGTGCCAGCAGCTCCGGGTCCTCGGCGGATACGCAGTATTTT.